Shown below are 19 T cell receptor beta chains from a single sample sequenced in a study of blood T cell repertoires in COVID-19. Here immunoSEQ multiplex PCR was the method, and the copy in TCRdb shows in-frame clones only, minus some. The table shows 250,000 to 300,000 clones, with around 90% occurring only once. Material for sequencing was PBMCs or T cells enriched from blood (not recorded which). These receptors were collected from a woman in her 30s who had recovered from COVID-19.

CDR3 residues: CASSQAQGSVGEQYF. DNA for the CDR3: TGTGCCAGCAGCCAAGCTCAGGGCTCGGTCGGCGAGCAGTACTTC. The J gene is TRBJ2-7, the V gene TRBV3-1 (or the pseudogene TRBV3-2); a possible D gene is TRBD1 (5 bases). Trimming removed 1 base from V and 6 bases from J, with 16 bases in between. Germline values: CDR1 LGHDT, CDR2 YNNKEL (reference sequence). The CDR3 covers 15 residues.

This chain uses TRBV19 with TRBJ2-3; 8 positions match TRBD2. The CDR3 runs to 16 residues. The germline V gene encodes CDR1 LNHDA and CDR2 SQIVND (reference sequence). The J segment lost 0 bases and the V segment lost 5 bases, leaving 7 bases of the junction unmatched. CDR3 coding DNA: TGTGCCAGTAGTTCCTCCGGGACTAGAAGCACAGATACGCAGTATTTT. It codes for CASSSSGTRSTDTQYF.

This rearrangement joins TRBV15 to TRBJ1-4; D is possibly TRBD1 (6 bases). The CDR3 loop spans 14 amino acids. Trimming removed 8 bases at V and 3 bases at J, with 13 bases between. Germline values: CDR1 LNHNV, CDR2 YYDKDF (reference sequence). CDR3 DNA: TGTGCCACCTTGGGTGGGACACCTAATGAAAAACTGTTTTTT. Its protein product is CATLGGTPNEKLFF. Full variable domain (remainder filled in from reference TRBV15 and TRBJ1-4): DAMVIQNPRYQVTQFGKPVTLSCSQTLNHNVMYWYQQKSSQAPKLLFHYYDKDFNNEADTPDNFQSRRPNTSFCFLDIRSPGLGDTAMYLCATLGGTPNEKLFFGSGTQLSVL.

This rearrangement joins TRBV3-1 (or the pseudogene TRBV3-2) to TRBJ2-4, with a weak D call TRBD1 (5 bases). Germline-derived CDR1 and CDR2 are LGHDT and YNNKEL (reference sequence). The CDR3 has 15 residues. V was clipped by 1 base and J by 0 bases, with 7 bases between them. CDR3 amino acids: CASSQAGLAKNIQYF. CDR3 nucleotides: TGTGCCAGCAGCCAAGCAGGGCTAGCCAAAAACATTCAGTACTTC.

This chain connects TRBV7-2 to TRBJ2-1; the match to TRBD2 covers 8 bases. Unmatched junction bases numbered 11, after V lost 4 bases and J lost 0 bases. This CDR3 spans 18 amino acids. The V gene's germline CDR1 is SGHTA and CDR2 FQGNSA. The CDR3 sequence is CASSSKGPLAVSYNEQFF. CDR3 coding DNA: TGTGCCAGCAGCTCCAAGGGTCCACTAGCGGTCTCCTACAATGAGCAGTTCTTC.

The chain links TRBV5-8 to TRBJ2-7, with D perhaps matching TRBD2 (6 bases). The V and J ends lost 5 bases and 2 bases respectively, with 17 bases between them. The CDR3 covers 15 residues. From germline, CDR1 is SGHTS and CDR2 YDEGEE. Written as DNA, the CDR3 is TGTGCCAGCAGGTCCGGGACTCCAAGTACCTACGAGCAGTACTTC. It is translated as CASRSGTPSTYEQYF.

This clone was observed a few times. V is TRBV28 and J is TRBJ1-5, with 7 bases matching TRBD1. From germline, CDR1 is MDHEN and CDR2 SYDVKM. This CDR3 contains 13 residues. V shed 7 bases and J 6 bases; nucleotides not matched to a gene: 6. CDR3: CASNTGESQPQHF. The DNA of the CDR3 is TGTGCCAGCAATACAGGGGAAAGTCAGCCCCAGCATTTT. The full variable domain, its missing parts supplied by reference TRBV28 and TRBJ1-5, is DVKVTQSSRYLVKRTGEKVFLECVQDMDHENMFWYRQDPGLGLRLIYFSYDVKMKEKGDIPEGYSVSREKKERFSLILESASTNQTSMYLCASNTGESQPQHFGDGTRLSIL.

The chain couples TRBV14 to TRBJ2-1; TRBD1 might be the D (5 bases). The CDR3 is made up of 17 amino acids. Germline CDR1 and CDR2: SGHDN and FVKESK. Trimming removed 2 bases from V and 7 bases from J, with 21 bases in between. The CDR3 spells CASSQFREGLSRNEQFF. The CDR3 bases are TGTGCCAGCAGCCAATTCAGGGAAGGTCTTAGTAGGAATGAGCAGTTCTTC.

This sequence joins TRBV3-1 (or the pseudogene TRBV3-2) and TRBJ2-7, with 7 bases fitting TRBD2. Germline CDR1 LGHDT, CDR2 YNNKEL (reference sequence). The CDR3 contains 15 residues. Unmatched junction bases numbered 9, after V lost 2 bases and J lost 5 bases. The DNA of the CDR3 is TGTGCCAGCAGCCAACTGCCCACTAGCGCCCACGAGCAGTACTTC. Its protein product is CASSQLPTSAHEQYF.

This clone was recorded once. The rearrangement joins TRBV6-1 to TRBJ1-1; 7 bases match TRBD1. This CDR3 contains 14 residues. CDR1 MNHNS and CDR2 SASEGT come from the germline V gene. The V gene end was trimmed by 2 bases and the J gene end by 5 bases; junction bases not matched to a gene: 5. The CDR3 loop is CASSERGGGTEAFF. The DNA for the CDR3 is TGTGCCAGCAGTGAAAGAGGGGGCGGAACTGAAGCTTTCTTT.

The chain recombines TRBV6-5 with TRBJ2-7, with D possibly TRBD1 on 5 matching bases. V was shortened by 8 bases and J by 0 bases, with 14 bases between the two germline ends. The CDR3 extends over 14 amino acids. Germline CDR1 MNHEY, CDR2 SVGAGI. CDR3 residues: CASSISRDSYEQYF. CDR3 nucleotide sequence: TGTGCCAGCTCAATCTCCAGGGACTCCTACGAGCAGTACTTC.

The gene calls are TRBV9 and TRBJ2-1; unclear D gene. CDR1 and CDR2 from the germline V gene are SGDLS and YYNGEE. Trimming pared 0 bases from V and 4 bases from J, leaving 11 bases between. The CDR3 loop spans 15 amino acids. The CDR3, as DNA: TGTGCCAGCAGCGTAGGGCTTCAGTTTTACAATGAGCAGTTCTTC. Amino acids: CASSVGLQFYNEQFF.

This clone was seen a single time. V and J are TRBV5-1 and TRBJ1-5; TRBD1 aligns across 11 bases. The V gene's germline CDR1 is SGHRS and CDR2 YFSETQ. The CDR3 is made up of 17 amino acids. The V gene end was trimmed by 0 bases and the J gene end by 4 bases; junction bases not matched to a gene: 6. The DNA of the CDR3 is TGCGCCAGCAGCTTGGGGACAGGGGGCGCCGGGAATCAGCCCCAGCATTTT. It is translated as CASSLGTGGAGNQPQHF.

The V gene is TRBV4-1, the J gene TRBJ1-5, with 7 bases fitting TRBD1. V lost 0 bases and J lost 7; bases outside the gene matches: 18. Germline CDR1 MGHRA, CDR2 YSYEKL. CDR3 length: 19 amino acids. The DNA for the CDR3 is TGCGCCAGCAGCCAAGATCCCGGACAGGTCGGATCCAAGACCCAGCCCCAGCATTTT. It is translated as CASSQDPGQVGSKTQPQHF.

V usage is TRBV10-3 and J usage is TRBJ2-7; 7 bases align to TRBD2. Germline trimming cut 3 bases from V and 0 bases from J; bases unmatched to any gene: 8. Germline lookup yields CDR1 ENHRY and CDR2 SYGVKD. The CDR3 is 16 residues long. CDR3 loop: CAISDVGGGSSYEQYF. In nucleotides, the CDR3 is TGTGCCATCAGTGATGTCGGCGGCGGGAGCTCCTACGAGCAGTACTTC.

This clone is a singleton in its sample. The chain links TRBV11-2 to TRBJ2-2; 9 bases are shared with TRBD2. CDR3 size: 16 residues. CDR1 is SGHAT, CDR2 FQNNGV, per germline. The junction had 10 bases not matched to a gene; V was cut back by 5 bases and J by 6 bases. This CDR3 is CASSPQAGGGAGELFF. CDR3 sequence (DNA): TGTGCCAGCAGCCCGCAAGCGGGAGGAGGGGCCGGGGAGCTGTTTTTT. Full variable domain (rest looked up from reference TRBV11-2 and TRBJ2-2): EAGVAQSPRYKIIEKRQSVAFWCNPISGHATLYWYQQILGQGPKLLIQFQNNGVVDDSQLPKDRFSAERLKGVDSTLKIQPAKLEDSAVYLCASSPQAGGGAGELFFGEGSRLTVL.

The chain carries TRBV7-9 and TRBJ2-3, with 7 bases matching TRBD1. CDR3 size: 13 residues. With 3 bases clipped from V and 5 bases from J, the junction kept 2 bases outside the gene matches. Germline CDR1 SEHNR, CDR2 FQNEAQ (reference sequence). In DNA, the CDR3 is TGTGCCAGCAGCTTGTGGACAGGAGATACGCAGTATTTT. Translation: CASSLWTGDTQYF.

This sequence joins TRBV6-2 or TRBV6-3 and TRBJ1-5; D possibly corresponds to TRBD1 (6 bases). The CDR3 consists of 13 residues. Between the trimmed V and J ends, which lost 6 bases and 6 bases, there was a span of 12 bases. Per germline, CDR1 MNHEY and CDR2 SVGEGT. The CDR3 sequence: CASSQGISQPQHF. The CDR3 nucleotides read TGTGCCAGCAGCCAGGGGATAAGTCAGCCCCAGCATTTT.

This clone was recorded only once. Germline and junction disagree at one end, which may indicate a read error. J is TRBJ2-1 and V is TRBV6-5; 8 positions match TRBD2. The CDR3 contains 15 residues. Germline values: CDR1 MNHEY, CDR2 SVGAGI. The CDR3 DNA is TGTGCCAGCAGATCAAGCGGGAGCTCCCACAATGAGCAGTTCTTC. This translates into CASRSSGSSHNEQFF.